This is a list of T cell receptor beta chains from one sample in a study of T-cell memory formation after mild COVID-19. Using its own MiXCR run on the 5' RACE reads, TCRdb lists one record per CDR3 protein. The sample lists 350,000 to 550,000 distinct CDR3 sequences, over 15% occurring once. Sequenced input: PBMCs or a T cell subset sorted from them (not recorded which). The receptor set was obtained from a man aged 18 to 29 who had mild COVID-19 (a few samples of this study predate the infection). Cell type and time point are not known. CDR3s include the opening cysteine and the closing phenylalanine or tryptophan. A D gene is named only where the DNA matches it firmly. Part of the rows lack a size; the others show once, few, many or a class for expanded clones.

D	J	length	V	size	DNA	CDR3
TRBD1	TRBJ1-2	14	TRBV28	few	TGTGCCAGCACTTCGCCGGGACAGCTTTATGGCTACACCTTC	CASTSPGQLYGYTF
NA	TRBJ1-4	15	TRBV20-1	NA	TGCAGTGCTAGAGATGACAGCCACCTTAATGAAAAACTGTTTTTT	CSARDDSHLNEKLFF
NA	TRBJ2-1	12	TRBV5-1	NA	TGCGCCAGCAGCTTGGATGGCAATGAGCAGTTCTTC	CASSLDGNEQFF
NA	TRBJ2-3	13	TRBV5-4	few	TGTGCCAGCAGCCCGGACAACACAGATACGCAGTATTTT	CASSPDNTDTQYF
NA	TRBJ2-7	14	TRBV20-1	few	TGCAGTGCTAGACCAATTTCAGGGCGCTACGAGCAGTACTTC	CSARPISGRYEQYF
TRBD1	TRBJ2-2	14	TRBV10-3	many	TGTGCCATCAGAAGACAGGGTGCCACCGGGGAGCTGTTTTTT	CAIRRQGATGELFF
TRBD1	TRBJ2-1	15	TRBV7-9	many	TGTGCCAGCAGCCCTCCGGGACAGGCTTACAATGAGCAGTTCTTC	CASSPPGQAYNEQFF
NA	TRBJ1-5	14	TRBV20-1	NA	TGCAGTGCTAGAGTGGGGAATAGCAATCAGCCCCAGCATTTT	CSARVGNSNQPQHF
NA	TRBJ2-5	12	TRBV19	NA	TGTGCCAGCAGTACGGGGATGGAGACCCAGTACTTC	CASSTGMETQYF
TRBD2	TRBJ2-5	15	TRBV4-3	NA	TGCGCCAGCAGCCAAGCAGGGCGCGGGGGAGAGACCAAGTACTTC	CASSQAGRGGETKYF
TRBD1	TRBJ1-2	15	TRBV6-5	NA	TGTGCCAGCAGTCACGGGACAGGGAAGGGGTATGGCTACACCTTC	CASSHGTGKGYGYTF
NA	TRBJ2-2	15	TRBV5-1	NA	TGCGCCAGCAGCTTTAGGGGCGCGAACACCGGGGAGCTGTTTTTT	CASSFRGANTGELFF
NA	TRBJ1-2	14	TRBV7-9	NA	TGTGCCAGCAGCTTAGATCCAGGGACCTATGGCTACACCTTC	CASSLDPGTYGYTF
TRBD1	TRBJ1-5	15	TRBV12-3/TRBV12-4	NA	TGTGCCAGCAGCAACCAGGGGGCTGGCAATCATCCCCAGCATTTT	CASSNQGAGNHPQHF
TRBD1	TRBJ1-6	13	TRBV4-1	many	TGCGCCAGCAGCCTGGGACAGAATTCACCCCTCCACTTT	CASSLGQNSPLHF
NA	TRBJ2-1	11	TRBV10-3	NA	TGTGCCATCAGCCTAGACAATGAGCAGTTCTTC	CAISLDNEQFF
TRBD2	TRBJ2-1	14	TRBV6-4	NA	TGTGCCAGCATAACGGGGGGACCCTACAATGAGCAGTTCTTC	CASITGGPYNEQFF
NA	TRBJ2-5	13	TRBV2	few	TGTGCCAGCACCGCAGTGGGAGGAGAGACCCAGTACTTC	CASTAVGGETQYF